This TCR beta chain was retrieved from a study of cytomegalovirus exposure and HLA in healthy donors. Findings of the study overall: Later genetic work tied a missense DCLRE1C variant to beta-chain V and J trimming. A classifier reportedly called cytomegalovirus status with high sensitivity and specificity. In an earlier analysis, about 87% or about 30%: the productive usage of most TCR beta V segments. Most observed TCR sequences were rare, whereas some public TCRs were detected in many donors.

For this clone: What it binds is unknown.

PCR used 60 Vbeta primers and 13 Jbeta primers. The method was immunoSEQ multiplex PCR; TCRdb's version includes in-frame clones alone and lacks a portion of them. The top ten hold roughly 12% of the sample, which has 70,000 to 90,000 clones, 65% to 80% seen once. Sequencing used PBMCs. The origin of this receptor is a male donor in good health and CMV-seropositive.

The CDR3 DNA reads TGCGCCAGCAGCCACGGGGACAGTAACTATGGCTACACCTTC. Translation gives CASSHGDSNYGYTF. The chain combines TRBV5-1 with TRBJ1-2; the match to TRBD1 covers 7 bases. The CDR3 length is 14 residues. V was pared by 4 bases and J by 1 base, with 4 bases of the junction left unmatched. Germline lookup yields CDR1 SGHRS and CDR2 YFSETQ.